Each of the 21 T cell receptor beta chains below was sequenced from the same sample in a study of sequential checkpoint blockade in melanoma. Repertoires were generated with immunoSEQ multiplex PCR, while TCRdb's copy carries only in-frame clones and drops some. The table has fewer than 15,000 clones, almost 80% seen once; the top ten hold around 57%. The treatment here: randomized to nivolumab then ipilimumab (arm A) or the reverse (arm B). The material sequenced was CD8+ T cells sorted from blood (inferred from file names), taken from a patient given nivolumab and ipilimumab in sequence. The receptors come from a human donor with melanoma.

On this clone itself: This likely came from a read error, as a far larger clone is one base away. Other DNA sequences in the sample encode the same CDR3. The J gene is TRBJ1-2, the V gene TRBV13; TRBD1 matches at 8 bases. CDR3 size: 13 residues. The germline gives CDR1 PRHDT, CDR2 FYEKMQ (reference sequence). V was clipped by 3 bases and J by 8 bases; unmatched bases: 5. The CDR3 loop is CASSLAGGWGYTF. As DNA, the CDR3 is TGTGCCAGCAGCTTGGCAGGGGGCTGGGGCTACACCTTC.

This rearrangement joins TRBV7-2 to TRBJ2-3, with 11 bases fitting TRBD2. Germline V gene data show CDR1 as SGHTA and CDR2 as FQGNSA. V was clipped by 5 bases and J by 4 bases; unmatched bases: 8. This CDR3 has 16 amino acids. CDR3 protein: CASSPELAGAPDTQYF. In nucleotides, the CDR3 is TGTGCCAGCAGCCCGGAACTAGCGGGAGCCCCAGATACGCAGTATTTT.

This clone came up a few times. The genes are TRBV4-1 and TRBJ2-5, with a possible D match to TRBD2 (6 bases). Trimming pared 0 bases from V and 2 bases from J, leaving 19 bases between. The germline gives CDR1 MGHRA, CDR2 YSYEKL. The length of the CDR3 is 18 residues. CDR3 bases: TGCGCCAGCAGCCAAGATCGGGGGAGAGGTCCAAAACAAGAGACCCAGTACTTC. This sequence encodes CASSQDRGRGPKQETQYF.

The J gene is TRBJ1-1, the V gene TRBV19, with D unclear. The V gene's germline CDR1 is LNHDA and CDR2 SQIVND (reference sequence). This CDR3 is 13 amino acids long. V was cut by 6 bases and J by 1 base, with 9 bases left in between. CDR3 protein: CASRATENTEAFF. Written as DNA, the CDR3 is TGTGCCAGTAGAGCCACAGAGAACACTGAAGCTTTCTTT. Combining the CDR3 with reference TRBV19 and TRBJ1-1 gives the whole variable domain DGGITQSPKYLFRKEGQNVTLSCEQNLNHDAMYWYRQDPGQGLRLIYYSQIVNDFQKGDIAEGYSVSREKKESFPLTVTSAQKNPTAFYLCASRATENTEAFFGQGTRLTVV.

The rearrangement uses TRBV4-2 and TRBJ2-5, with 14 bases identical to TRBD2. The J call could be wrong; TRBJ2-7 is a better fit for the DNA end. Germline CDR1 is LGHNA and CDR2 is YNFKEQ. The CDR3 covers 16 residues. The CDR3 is CASSQSGTSGSYEQYF. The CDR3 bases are TGTGCCAGCAGCCAAAGCGGGACTAGCGGGAGTTACGAGCAGTACTTC.

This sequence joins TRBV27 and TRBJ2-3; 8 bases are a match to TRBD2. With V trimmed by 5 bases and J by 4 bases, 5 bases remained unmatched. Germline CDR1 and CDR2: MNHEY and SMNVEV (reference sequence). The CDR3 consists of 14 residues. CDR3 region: CASSTRGGPDTQYF. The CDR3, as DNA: TGTGCCAGCAGTACGCGCGGGGGGCCAGATACGCAGTATTTT.

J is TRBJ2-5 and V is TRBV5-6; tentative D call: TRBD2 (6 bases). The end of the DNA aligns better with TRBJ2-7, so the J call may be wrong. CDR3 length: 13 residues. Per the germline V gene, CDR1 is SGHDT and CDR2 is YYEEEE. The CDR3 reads CASSLGGADEQYF. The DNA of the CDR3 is TGTGCCAGCAGCTTGGGCGGGGCCGACGAGCAGTACTTC.

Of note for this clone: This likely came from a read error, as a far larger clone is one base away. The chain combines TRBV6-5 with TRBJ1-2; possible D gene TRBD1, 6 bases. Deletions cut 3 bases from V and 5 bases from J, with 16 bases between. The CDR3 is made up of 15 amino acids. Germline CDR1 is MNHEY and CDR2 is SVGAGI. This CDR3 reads CASSYSTWTAYGYTF. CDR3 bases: TGTGCCAGCAGTTATTCCACCTGGACAGCATATGGCTACACCTTC.

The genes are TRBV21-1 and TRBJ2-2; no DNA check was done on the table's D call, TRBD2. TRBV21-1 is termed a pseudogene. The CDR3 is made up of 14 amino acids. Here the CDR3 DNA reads TGTGCCAGCAGCAAAGCGGCGGAGAAGGTGGAGCTGTTTTTT. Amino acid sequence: CASSKAAEKVELFF.

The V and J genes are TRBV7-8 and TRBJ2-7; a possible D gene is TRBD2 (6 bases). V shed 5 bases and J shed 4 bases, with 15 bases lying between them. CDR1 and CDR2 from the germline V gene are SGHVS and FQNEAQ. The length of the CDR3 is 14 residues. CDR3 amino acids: CASSPSGSGYEQYF. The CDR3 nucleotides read TGTGCCAGCAGCCCTTCCGGGAGTGGTTACGAGCAGTACTTC.

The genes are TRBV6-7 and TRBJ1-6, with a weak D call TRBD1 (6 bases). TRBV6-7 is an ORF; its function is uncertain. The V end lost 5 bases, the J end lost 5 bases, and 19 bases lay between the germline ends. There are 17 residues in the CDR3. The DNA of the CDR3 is TGTGCCAGCAGTCCCTGGAACGACAGGTCGAATAATTCACCCCTCCACTTT. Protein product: CASSPWNDRSNNSPLHF.

The CDR3 DNA is TGCAGCGTCGCTAGCGCGGGATGGGATTCAGATACGCAGTATTTT. It encodes CSVASAGWDSDTQYF. The rearrangement links TRBV29-1 to TRBJ2-3, with D possibly being TRBD2 (6 bases). Germline assignment: CDR1 SQVTM and CDR2 ANQGSEA. The V gene lost 6 bases and the J gene lost 4 bases, with 20 bases spanning the gap. The CDR3 spans 15 residues.

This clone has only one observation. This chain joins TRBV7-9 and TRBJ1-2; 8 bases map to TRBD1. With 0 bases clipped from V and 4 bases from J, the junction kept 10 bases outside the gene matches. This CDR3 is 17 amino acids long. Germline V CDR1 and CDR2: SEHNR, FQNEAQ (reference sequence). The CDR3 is CASSLAAAGGSFYGYTF. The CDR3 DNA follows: TGTGCCAGCAGCTTAGCGGCGGCAGGGGGCTCCTTCTATGGCTACACCTTC.

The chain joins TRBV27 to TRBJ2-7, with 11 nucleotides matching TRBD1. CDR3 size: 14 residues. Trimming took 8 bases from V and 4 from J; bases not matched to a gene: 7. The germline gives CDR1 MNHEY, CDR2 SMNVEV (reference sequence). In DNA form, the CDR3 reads TGTGCCAGCTCCTCCGGGACAGGGGGGTACGAGCAGTACTTC. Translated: CASSSGTGGYEQYF.

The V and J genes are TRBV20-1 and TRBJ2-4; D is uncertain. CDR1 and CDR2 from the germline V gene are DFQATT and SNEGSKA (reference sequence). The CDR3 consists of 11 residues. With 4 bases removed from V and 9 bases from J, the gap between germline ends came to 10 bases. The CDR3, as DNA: TGCAGTGCTACCCAGAGGAGCATTCAGTACTTC. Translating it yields CSATQRSIQYF.

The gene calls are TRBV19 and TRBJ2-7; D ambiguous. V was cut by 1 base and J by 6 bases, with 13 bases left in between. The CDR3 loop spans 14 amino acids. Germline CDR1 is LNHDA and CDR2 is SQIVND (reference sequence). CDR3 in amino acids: CASSIGGHLGEQYF. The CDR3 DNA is TGTGCCAGTAGTATAGGAGGCCACTTGGGCGAGCAGTACTTC.

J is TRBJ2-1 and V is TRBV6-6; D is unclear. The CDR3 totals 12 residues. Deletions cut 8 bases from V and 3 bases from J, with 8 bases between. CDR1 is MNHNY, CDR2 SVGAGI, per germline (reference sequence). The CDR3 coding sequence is TGTGCCAGCGGCACAGTCTACAATGAGCAGTTCTTC. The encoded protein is CASGTVYNEQFF.

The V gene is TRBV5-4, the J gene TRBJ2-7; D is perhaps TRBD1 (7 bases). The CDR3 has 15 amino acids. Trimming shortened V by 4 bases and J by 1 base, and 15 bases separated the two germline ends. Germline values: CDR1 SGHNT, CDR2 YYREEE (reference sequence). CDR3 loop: CASSPYAGQSYEQYF. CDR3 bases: TGTGCCAGCAGCCCTTACGCGGGACAGTCCTACGAGCAGTACTTC.

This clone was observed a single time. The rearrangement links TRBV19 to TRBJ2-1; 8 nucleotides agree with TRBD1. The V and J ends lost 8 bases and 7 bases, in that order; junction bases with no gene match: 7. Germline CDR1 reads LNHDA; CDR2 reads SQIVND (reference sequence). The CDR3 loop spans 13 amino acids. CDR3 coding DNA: TGTGCCAGTGACAGGGGTCATTTGAATGAGCAGTTCTTC. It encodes CASDRGHLNEQFF.

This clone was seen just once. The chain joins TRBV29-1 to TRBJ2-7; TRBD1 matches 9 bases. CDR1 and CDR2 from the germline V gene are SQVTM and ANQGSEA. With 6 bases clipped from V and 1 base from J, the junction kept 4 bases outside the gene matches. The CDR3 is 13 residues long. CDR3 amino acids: CSVVDRGSYEQYF. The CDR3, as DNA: TGCAGCGTAGTGGACAGGGGTTCCTACGAGCAGTACTTC.

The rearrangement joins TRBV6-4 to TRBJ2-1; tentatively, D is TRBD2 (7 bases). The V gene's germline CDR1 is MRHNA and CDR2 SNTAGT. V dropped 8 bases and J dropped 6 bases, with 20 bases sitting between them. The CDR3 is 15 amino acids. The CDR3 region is CASSSGGEGGNEQFF. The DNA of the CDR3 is TGTGCCAGCTCCTCGGGGGGAGAGGGGGGCAATGAGCAGTTCTTC.